Following are 5 T cell receptor beta chains from one sample sequenced in a study of T cell responses to AZD1222 COVID-19 vaccine. Measured with immunoSEQ multiplex PCR; TCRdb has only the in-frame clones, and not every one. The sample contains about 130,000 clones, 93% of which appear only once. This specimen consisted of peripheral blood, obtained on day 0 of AZD1222 vaccination. The receptor set was obtained from an adult in good health.

The rearrangement links TRBV12-5 to TRBJ1-1; unclear D gene. Trimming removed 2 bases at V and 3 bases at J, with 13 bases between. CDR3 size: 15 residues. CDR1 is LGHNT and CDR2 is FRNRAP in the germline V gene. In nucleotides, the CDR3 is TGTGCTAGTGGTTTGTCCTCTCTATTGGACACTGAAGCTTTCTTT. It specifies CASGLSSLLDTEAFF.

The chain joins TRBV19 to TRBJ1-1; D gene unclear. The V gene's germline CDR1 is LNHDA and CDR2 SQIVND (reference sequence). V lost 1 base and J lost 6, with 9 bases in between. This CDR3 contains 13 residues. CDR3 loop: CASSIVSRSEAFF. CDR3 nucleotides: TGTGCCAGTAGTATAGTTTCCAGGTCTGAAGCTTTCTTT.

This chain uses TRBV3-1 (or the pseudogene TRBV3-2) with TRBJ2-5, with 12 bases identical to TRBD2. V lost 2 bases to trimming and J lost 2 bases; unmatched junction nucleotides: 3. The CDR3 totals 16 residues. From germline, CDR1 is LGHDT and CDR2 YNNKEL (reference sequence). CDR3 loop: CASSQRGLAGQETQYF. CDR3 DNA: TGTGCCAGCAGCCAAAGGGGACTAGCGGGTCAAGAGACCCAGTACTTC.

V is TRBV3-1 (or the pseudogene TRBV3-2) and J is TRBJ2-7; 13 bases are a match to TRBD2. This CDR3 has 16 amino acids. Germline trimming cut 1 base from V and 6 bases from J; bases unmatched to any gene: 6. From germline, CDR1 is LGHDT and CDR2 YNNKEL (reference sequence). The CDR3 DNA reads as TGTGCCAGCAGCCAAGGAGGGACTAGCGGGGAGGGCGAGCAGTACTTC. Translated: CASSQGGTSGEGEQYF.

Comments on this clone: Mismatch with germline at one junction end may stem from a read error. The V and J genes are TRBV7-7 and TRBJ2-2; TRBD1 is a possible D gene (6 bases). The CDR3 consists of 15 residues. CDR1 SSHAT and CDR2 FNYEAQ come from the germline V gene (reference sequence). CDR3 nucleotides: TGTGCTAGCAGCCTGGGACACCTGAACACCGGGGAGCTGTTTTTT. This translates into CASSLGHLNTGELFF.